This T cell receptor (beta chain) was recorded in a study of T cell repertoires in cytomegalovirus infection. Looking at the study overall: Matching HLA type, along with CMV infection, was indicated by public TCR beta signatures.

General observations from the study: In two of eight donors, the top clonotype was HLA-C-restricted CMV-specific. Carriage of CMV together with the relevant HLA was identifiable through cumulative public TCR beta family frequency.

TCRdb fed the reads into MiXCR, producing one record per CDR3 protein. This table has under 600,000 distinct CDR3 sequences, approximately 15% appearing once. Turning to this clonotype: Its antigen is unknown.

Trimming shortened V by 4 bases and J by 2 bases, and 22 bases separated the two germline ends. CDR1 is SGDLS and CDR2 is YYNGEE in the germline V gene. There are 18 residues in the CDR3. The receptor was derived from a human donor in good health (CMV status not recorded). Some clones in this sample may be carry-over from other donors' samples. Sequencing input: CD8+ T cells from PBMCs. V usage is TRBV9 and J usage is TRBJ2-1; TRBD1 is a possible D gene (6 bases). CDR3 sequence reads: CASSPQQKQGSPYNEQFF. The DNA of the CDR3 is TGTGCCAGCAGCCCCCAACAGAAACAGGGAAGCCCCTACAATGAGCAGTTCTTC.